Shown below are 26 T cell receptor beta chains from a single sample sequenced in a study of T cells after yellow fever vaccination. One entry per CDR3 protein, called by TCRdb with MiXCR from the 5' RACE reads. The table has about 500,000 distinct CDR3 sequences, approximately 16% seen once. The input for sequencing was PBMCs, taken 5 days after the first yellow fever vaccination. These receptors were collected from a young man who received the YFV17D yellow fever vaccine.

This clonotype was counted only a few times. The CDR3 DNA sequence: TGCGCCAGCAGCCTTTGGACAGGCTCCTACACTGAAGCTTTCTTT. Its translation is CASSLWTGSYTEAFF. The chain employs TRBV5-1 and TRBJ1-1, with 7 nucleotides matching TRBD1. The CDR3 has 15 residues. The trim removed 4 bases at V and 3 bases at J, leaving 9 bases unmatched. In germline, CDR1 is SGHRS, CDR2 YFSETQ.

The gene calls are TRBV11-2 and TRBJ2-7, with D possibly TRBD2 on 5 matching bases. The CDR3 runs 14 residues. Trimming left V 1 base short and J 3 bases short, with 10 bases between. In germline, CDR1 is SGHAT, CDR2 FQNNGV. The CDR3 spells CASSLADRDYEQYF. CDR3 nucleotide sequence: TGTGCCAGCAGCTTAGCCGATCGGGACTACGAGCAGTACTTC.

This clonotype appeared a few times. CDR3 sequence (DNA): TGTGCCAGCAGCAAAGCGCTTTCGACCCCCAGACAGCCCCAGCATTTT. This sequence encodes CASSKALSTPRQPQHF. The gene calls are TRBV21-1 and TRBJ1-5; the table assigns TRBD1, which was not confirmed against the DNA. TRBV21-1 is a pseudogene locus. The CDR3 spans 16 residues.

In this sample, this clonotype turned up a few times. The chain is built from TRBV29-1 and TRBJ1-1, with D unclear. V lost 5 bases and J lost 1, with 5 bases in between. The CDR3 is 11 residues long. The germline gives CDR1 SQVTM, CDR2 ANQGSEA. CDR3 region: CSVSPNTEAFF. CDR3 coding DNA: TGCAGCGTTTCCCCGAACACTGAAGCTTTCTTT.

This chain links TRBV7-9 with TRBJ2-1, with D hard to call. V gave up 3 bases and J gave up 12 bases, with 9 bases separating them. Germline values: CDR1 SEHNR, CDR2 FQNEAQ (reference sequence). The CDR3 is 11 amino acids. DNA for the CDR3: TGTGCCAGCAGCTTGTTGGTGGGGCAGTTCTTC. Protein: CASSLLVGQFF.

This chain uses TRBV29-1 with TRBJ1-1, with D unclear. This CDR3 contains 14 residues. V lost 6 bases and J 5 bases, leaving 19 bases between the germline ends. CDR1 and CDR2 (germline): SQVTM, ANQGSEA. DNA for the CDR3: TGCAGCGTGGTCTACGATGGGGTAAAGACTGAAGCTTTCTTT. Its protein is CSVVYDGVKTEAFF.

This clonotype has a single count. V and J are TRBV20-1 and TRBJ1-2; TRBD1 is a possible D gene (5 bases). Germline CDR1 is DFQATT and CDR2 is SNEGSKA (reference sequence). The CDR3 covers 12 residues. Trimming removed 3 bases at V and 8 bases at J, with 13 bases between. The CDR3 here is CSASSGARGYTF. The CDR3 nucleotides read TGCAGTGCTAGCTCCGGGGCAAGGGGCTACACCTTC.

The rearrangement links TRBV4-1 to TRBJ1-5; perhaps TRBD1 as D (5 bases). Germline V lookup: CDR1 MGHRA, CDR2 YSYEKL. The CDR3 covers 15 residues. Trimming shortened V by 4 bases and J by 3 bases, and 13 bases separated the two germline ends. The CDR3 DNA is TGCGCCAGCAGCCTCGCTGGGGGACCCAATCAGCCCCAGCATTTT. The encoded protein is CASSLAGGPNQPQHF.

The V gene is TRBV19, the J gene TRBJ2-7, with a weak D call TRBD1 (5 bases). V dropped 8 bases and J dropped 5 bases, with 19 bases sitting between them. CDR3 size: 14 residues. The germline V gene encodes CDR1 LNHDA and CDR2 SQIVND (reference sequence). The CDR3 protein is CASHSGSAVNEQYF. In nucleotides, the CDR3 is TGTGCCAGTCACTCAGGGTCGGCGGTGAACGAGCAGTACTTC.

This clonotype has at least ten counts. The chain recombines TRBV20-1 with TRBJ2-5, with D maybe TRBD2 (6 bases). CDR3 length equals 14 residues. Germline V CDR1 and CDR2: DFQATT, SNEGSKA (reference sequence). The V end was cut by 3 bases, the J end by 5 bases, with 16 bases between. The CDR3 nucleotides read TGCAGTGCTAGCGAATCTAGGAGGGGCGAGACCCAGTACTTC. Protein sequence: CSASESRRGETQYF.

The chain has TRBV5-1 and TRBJ2-1; no reliable D call. CDR1 is SGHRS and CDR2 is YFSETQ in the germline V gene. This CDR3 has 12 amino acids. The germline V and J ends were trimmed by 0 bases and 9 bases, with 7 bases remaining between them. CDR3 region: CASSLEGFEQFF. The CDR3 DNA follows: TGCGCCAGCAGCTTGGAAGGGTTTGAGCAGTTCTTC.

V and J are TRBV24-1 and TRBJ2-1; D gene ambiguous. With 2 bases removed from V and 2 bases from J, the gap between germline ends came to 9 bases. Germline values: CDR1 KGHDR, CDR2 SFDVKD. There are 15 residues in the CDR3. This CDR3 is CATSDWKTTYNEQFF. The CDR3 coding sequence is TGTGCCACCAGTGATTGGAAGACGACCTACAATGAGCAGTTCTTC.

The chain is built from TRBV7-3 and TRBJ1-2; weak D call: TRBD1 (6 bases). Germline V CDR1 and CDR2: SGHTA, FQGTGA. Trimming shortened V by 6 bases and J by 4 bases, and 18 bases separated the two germline ends. CDR3 length equals 15 residues. The DNA for the CDR3 is TGTGCCAGCAGTCTCGCCTCGGGGGCCGGCTATGGCTACACCTTC. This encodes CASSLASGAGYGYTF.

The chain couples TRBV28 to TRBJ2-7; 10 bases map to TRBD1. The V gene's germline CDR1 is MDHEN and CDR2 SYDVKM. The trim removed 6 bases at V and 0 bases at J, leaving 2 bases unmatched. The CDR3 loop spans 14 amino acids. The CDR3: CASRGQGHSYEQYV. CDR3 DNA sequence: TGTGCCAGCAGGGGACAGGGGCACTCCTACGAGCAGTACGTC.

The V and J genes are TRBV5-1 and TRBJ2-5, with 7 bases aligning to TRBD2. Germline assignment: CDR1 SGHRS and CDR2 YFSETQ. The CDR3 totals 11 residues. V lost 2 bases to trimming and J lost 9 bases; unmatched junction nucleotides: 1. This CDR3 is CASSFRGAQYF. The CDR3 DNA reads as TGCGCCAGCAGCTTCCGGGGGGCCCAGTACTTC.

V usage is TRBV5-1 and J usage is TRBJ2-7; the D gene is possibly TRBD1 (5 bases). V was cut by 3 bases and J by 1 base, with 14 bases left in between. The CDR3 has 15 residues. The germline CDR1 and CDR2 sequences are SGHRS and YFSETQ. The CDR3 is CASSSRTQGSYEQYF. DNA of the CDR3: TGCGCCAGCAGCTCAAGGACGCAGGGTTCCTACGAGCAGTACTTC.

The rearrangement links TRBV6-5 to TRBJ2-7; tentatively, D is TRBD1 (5 bases). Trimming shortened V by 0 bases and J by 5 bases, and 8 bases separated the two germline ends. From germline, CDR1 is MNHEY and CDR2 SVGAGI. The CDR3 sequence is 13 residues long. This CDR3 is CASSYSRQNEQYV. The CDR3 DNA reads as TGTGCCAGCAGTTACTCAAGACAGAACGAGCAGTACGTC.

This chain uses TRBV6-5 with TRBJ1-1; no definite D call. CDR1 MNHEY and CDR2 SVGAGI come from the germline V gene. The CDR3 totals 10 residues. Trimming took 8 bases from V and 8 from J, leaving 9 bases between them. In DNA form, the CDR3 reads TGTGCCAGCGGAGGGTCGGAAGCTTTCTTT. Its translation: CASGGSEAFF.

This chain uses TRBV7-3 with TRBJ2-1; the D is unclear. Deletions cut 7 bases from V and 5 bases from J, with 24 bases between. The CDR3 consists of 17 residues. The germline gives CDR1 SGHTA, CDR2 FQGTGA. This CDR3 reads CASTAPSRAVSDNEQFF. DNA for the CDR3: TGTGCCAGCACCGCCCCCTCAAGGGCGGTATCAGACAATGAGCAGTTCTTC.

This clonotype was seen a handful of times. The genes are TRBV6-1 and TRBJ2-1, with D perhaps TRBD2 (6 bases). This CDR3 has 17 residues. CDR1 is MNHNS and CDR2 is SASEGT in the germline V gene. V lost 6 bases, J lost 5 bases, and 23 bases lay in between. CDR3 sequence: CASSNGALGLNNNEQFF. CDR3 bases: TGTGCCAGCAGCAACGGCGCCCTGGGACTGAATAACAATGAGCAGTTCTTC.

This clonotype occurred a few times. This chain uses TRBV4-3 with TRBJ2-6; a weak D match, TRBD2 (5 bases). CDR1 is LGHNA, CDR2 YSLEER, per germline. V lost 0 bases, J lost 0 bases, and 9 bases lay in between. The CDR3 runs 17 residues. Here the CDR3 reads CASSQDQRGSGANVLTF. The CDR3 DNA reads TGCGCCAGCAGCCAAGATCAACGGGGCTCTGGGGCCAACGTCCTGACTTTC.

This clonotype came up a few times. This chain connects TRBV20-1 to TRBJ2-5, with D tentatively TRBD2 (6 bases). The CDR3 sequence is 14 residues long. Germline CDR1 reads DFQATT; CDR2 reads SNEGSKA (reference sequence). Trimming removed 2 bases from V and 1 base from J, with 11 bases in between. The CDR3 region has the DNA TGCAGTGCTAGAAACTCGGGACTCCAAGAGACCCAGTACTTC. Translated: CSARNSGLQETQYF.

The sample holds a few counts of this clonotype. This chain links TRBV6-6 with TRBJ2-7; D uncertain. V was pared by 2 bases and J by 3 bases, with 5 bases between. CDR1 is MNHNY, CDR2 SVGAGI, per germline (reference sequence). The CDR3 runs to 12 residues. In nucleotides, the CDR3 is TGTGCCAGCAGTTACACTATCTACGAGCAGTACTTC. Translation: CASSYTIYEQYF.

As DNA, the CDR3 is TGCGCCAGCAGCCAAGTAGGGTCTGGGGCCAACGTCCTGACTTTC. It translates to CASSQVGSGANVLTF. V gene TRBV4-1 combines with J gene TRBJ2-6; no definite D call. V dropped 1 base and J dropped 1 base, with 5 bases sitting between them. In germline, CDR1 is MGHRA, CDR2 YSYEKL. This CDR3 contains 15 residues.

This clonotype was observed once. The chain carries TRBV4-2 and TRBJ2-7; no reliable D call. This CDR3 is built from 15 residues. Trimming pared 1 base from V and 2 bases from J, leaving 12 bases between. The germline CDR1 and CDR2 sequences are LGHNA and YNFKEQ. CDR3 loop: CASSQAEGWAYEQYF. In DNA, the CDR3 is TGTGCCAGCAGCCAAGCGGAAGGGTGGGCCTACGAGCAGTACTTC.

The CDR3 region has the DNA TGTGCCAGCAGTTACGAGGTGGGAGCCGGGGAGCTGTTTTTT. Its protein is CASSYEVGAGELFF. This chain uses TRBV6-5 with TRBJ2-2; a weak D match, TRBD2 (5 bases). Per germline, CDR1 MNHEY and CDR2 SVGAGI. V was cut by 2 bases and J by 6 bases, with 10 bases left in between. The CDR3 consists of 14 residues.